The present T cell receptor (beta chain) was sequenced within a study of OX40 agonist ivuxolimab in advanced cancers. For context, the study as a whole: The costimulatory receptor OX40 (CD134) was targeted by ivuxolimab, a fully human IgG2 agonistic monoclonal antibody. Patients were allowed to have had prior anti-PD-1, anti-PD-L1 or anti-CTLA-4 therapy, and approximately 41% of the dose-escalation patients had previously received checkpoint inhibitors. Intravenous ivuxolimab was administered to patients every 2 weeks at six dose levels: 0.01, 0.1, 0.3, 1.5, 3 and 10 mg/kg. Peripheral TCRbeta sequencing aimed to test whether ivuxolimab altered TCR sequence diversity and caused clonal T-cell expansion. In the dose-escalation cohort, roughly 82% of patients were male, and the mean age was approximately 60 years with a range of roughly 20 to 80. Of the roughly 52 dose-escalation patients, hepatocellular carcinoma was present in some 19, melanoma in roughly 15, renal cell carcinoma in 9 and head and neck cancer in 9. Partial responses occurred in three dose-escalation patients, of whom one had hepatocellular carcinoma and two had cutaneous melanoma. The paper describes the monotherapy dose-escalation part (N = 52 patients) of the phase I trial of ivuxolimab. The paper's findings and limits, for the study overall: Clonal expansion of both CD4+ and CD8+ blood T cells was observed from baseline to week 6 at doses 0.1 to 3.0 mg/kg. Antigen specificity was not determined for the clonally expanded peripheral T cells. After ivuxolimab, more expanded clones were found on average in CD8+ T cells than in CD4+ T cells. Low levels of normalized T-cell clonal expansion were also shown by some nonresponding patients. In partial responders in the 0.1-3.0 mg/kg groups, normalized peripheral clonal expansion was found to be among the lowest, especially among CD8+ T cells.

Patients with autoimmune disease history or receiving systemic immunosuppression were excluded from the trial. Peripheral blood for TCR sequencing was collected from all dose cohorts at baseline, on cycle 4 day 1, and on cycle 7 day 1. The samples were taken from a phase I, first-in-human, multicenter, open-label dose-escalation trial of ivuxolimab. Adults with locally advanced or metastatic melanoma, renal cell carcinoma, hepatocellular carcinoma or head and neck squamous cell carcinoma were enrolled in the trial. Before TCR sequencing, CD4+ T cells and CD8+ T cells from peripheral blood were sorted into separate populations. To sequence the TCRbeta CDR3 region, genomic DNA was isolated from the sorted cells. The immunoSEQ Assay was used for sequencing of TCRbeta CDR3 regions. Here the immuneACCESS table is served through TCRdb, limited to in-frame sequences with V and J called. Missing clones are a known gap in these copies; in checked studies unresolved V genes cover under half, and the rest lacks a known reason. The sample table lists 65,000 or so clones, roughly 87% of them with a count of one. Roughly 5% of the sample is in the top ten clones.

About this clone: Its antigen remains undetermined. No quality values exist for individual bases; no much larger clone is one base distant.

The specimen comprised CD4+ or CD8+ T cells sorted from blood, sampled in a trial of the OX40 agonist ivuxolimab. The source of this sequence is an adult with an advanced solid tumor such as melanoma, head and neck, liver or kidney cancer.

The DNA sequence follows: TGTGCCAGAACCAATCCGTATACCCAAGAGACCCAGTACTTC. Protein translation: CARTNPYTQETQYF. In this chain, TRBV14 is recombined with TRBJ2-5, with the D gene uncertain. V drops 9 bases and J drops 1 base, leaving 15 bases in between. Reading from cysteine to phenylalanine, the CDR3 counts 14 amino acids. Only the CDR3 DNA stays, 42 bases, in frame from base 1. According to the germline V gene, CDR1 reads SGHDN and CDR2 reads FVKESK.